The TCR beta chain described here comes from a study of siplizumab effects on memory and regulatory T cells. Findings of the study overall: The Treg-derived share of mappable alloreactive CD4+ clones averaged roughly 64% with siplizumab and approximately 30% in controls.

Assayed TCR templates numbered 85,000 to 100,000 for each sample. The protocol was immunoSEQ multiplex PCR, while the TCRdb copy is restricted to in-frame clones and leaves out a portion. The table includes 90,000 to 95,000 clones, around 95% detected once. V gave up 3 bases and J gave up 2 bases, with 11 bases separating them. The CDR3 length is 15 residues. Germline V CDR1 and CDR2: MDHEN, SYDVKM. A single count supports this clone. What it binds is unknown. The specimen sequenced was naive CD4+ T cells sorted from blood. This clonotype was sampled from a human donor in good health. The chain joins TRBV28 to TRBJ1-3; TRBD1 might be the D (6 bases). The CDR3: CASSLGALAGNTIYF. The CDR3, as DNA: TGTGCCAGCAGTTTGGGGGCCCTTGCTGGAAACACCATATATTTT.